The present T cell receptor beta chain was sequenced within a study of blood T cells in healthy people across ages. For the second PCR, which ran for 7 to 11 cycles, a sample-barcoded 5' primer and a J-beta primer mix were used. TCRdb fed the 5' RACE reads into MiXCR, producing one record per CDR3 protein. This table has 550,000 to 750,000 distinct CDR3 sequences, around 21% appearing once. This CDR3 is built from 13 residues. The germline V and J ends were trimmed by 5 bases and 12 bases, with 17 bases remaining between them. CDR1 and CDR2 from the germline V gene are SGHTA and FQGTGA. This clonotype was counted only a few times.

Sequencing was carried out using blood. V and J are TRBV7-3 and TRBJ2-1; no clear D. The sequence was collected from a man between 65 and 79 years old in good health. The CDR3 coding sequence is TGTGCCAGCAGCCCACTTCCGAACTTGGGGCAGTTCTTC. It codes for CASSPLPNLGQFF.